The 10 T cell receptor beta chains in this list originate from one sample, sequenced in a study of cytomegalovirus exposure and HLA in healthy donors. TCRdb's table, derived via immunoSEQ multiplex PCR, lists solely in-frame clones and lacks some. Counted here are 90,000 to 120,000 clones, approximately 85% occurring once; the ten biggest clones make up over 2.5%. Material for sequencing was PBMCs. The origin of the receptors is a woman between 18 and 29 years old in good health and CMV-seronegative.

The chain joins TRBV2 to TRBJ2-1; TRBD2 agrees at 12 bases. Germline V CDR1 and CDR2: SNHLY, FYNNEI. V dropped 5 bases and J dropped 5; count of bases not matched to a gene: 4. The CDR3 has 15 amino acids. CDR3 loop: CASSRLAGDNNEQFF. In nucleotides, the CDR3 is TGTGCCAGCAGTCGACTAGCGGGGGATAACAATGAGCAGTTCTTC. Full variable domain (outside the CDR3, taken from reference TRBV2 and TRBJ2-1): EPEVTQTPSHQVTQMGQEVILRCVPISNHLYFYWYRQILGQKVEFLVSFYNNEISEKSEIFDDQFSVERPDGSNFTLKIRSTKLEDSAMYFCASSRLAGDNNEQFFGPGTRLTVL.

The rearrangement links TRBV6-1 to TRBJ2-2; 7 bases line up with TRBD1. With V trimmed by 6 bases and J by 1 base, 5 bases remained unmatched. CDR3 length: 15 amino acids. Germline values: CDR1 MNHNS, CDR2 SASEGT. The CDR3 sequence: CASRIQGMNTGELFF. The CDR3, as DNA: TGTGCCAGCAGGATACAGGGGATGAACACCGGGGAGCTGTTTTTT.

The chain combines TRBV5-4 with TRBJ1-1, with 8 bases fitting TRBD1. Germline V CDR1 and CDR2: SGHNT, YYREEE (reference sequence). V lost 0 bases and J lost 4; bases outside the gene matches: 5. The CDR3 spans 15 residues. The CDR3 DNA reads as TGTGCCAGCAGCTTGGGACAGGGGATGAGCACTGAAGCTTTCTTT. Translated: CASSLGQGMSTEAFF.

This clone was found many times. CDR3 amino acids: CASSEEPSSGNTIYF. The CDR3 nucleotides are TGTGCCAGCAGTGAAGAACCGAGCTCTGGAAACACCATATATTTT. This chain connects TRBV6-1 to TRBJ1-3, with unresolved D. Germline lookup yields CDR1 MNHNS and CDR2 SASEGT. This CDR3 spans 15 amino acids. Trimming took 1 base from V and 0 from J, leaving 7 bases between them.

Worth noting for this clone: The sample carries other DNA sequences with the same CDR3. The V and J genes are TRBV9 and TRBJ1-1; D is unclear. The V end lost 0 bases, the J end lost 4 bases, and 7 bases lay between the germline ends. The CDR3 is 13 amino acids. Germline V gives CDR1 SGDLS, CDR2 YYNGEE. In DNA, the CDR3 is TGTGCCAGCAGCGTAGGGTCCGGCACTGAAGCTTTCTTT. Translating it yields CASSVGSGTEAFF.

V and J are TRBV7-2 and TRBJ1-2, with D perhaps TRBD1 (6 bases). With 8 bases removed from V and 3 bases from J, the gap between germline ends came to 13 bases. Germline values: CDR1 SGHTA, CDR2 FQGNSA. This CDR3 region has 13 residues. CDR3 DNA sequence: TGTGCCAGCGCCGCCGGACAGTACTATGGCTACACCTTC. It encodes CASAAGQYYGYTF.

The chain combines TRBV19 with TRBJ1-5; possibly TRBD1 for D (6 bases). Germline CDR1 and CDR2: LNHDA and SQIVND (reference sequence). The CDR3 contains 17 residues. V was cut by 7 bases and J by 3 bases, with 22 bases left in between. This CDR3 reads CASTPLWEQGNNQPQHF. In DNA, the CDR3 is TGTGCCAGTACCCCATTATGGGAACAGGGTAACAATCAGCCCCAGCATTTT.

The chain joins TRBV5-4 to TRBJ2-7; a weak D match, TRBD2 (5 bases). This CDR3 is 16 amino acids long. CDR1 and CDR2 (germline): SGHNT, YYREEE (reference sequence). The ends were cut back, 5 bases at V and 2 bases at J, with 20 bases in the middle. CDR3 loop: CASSILLETDTYEQYF. The DNA of the CDR3 is TGTGCCAGCAGTATTCTACTAGAGACCGACACCTACGAGCAGTACTTC. Using reference TRBV5-4 and TRBJ2-7 for the parts outside the CDR3, the full variable domain is ETGVTQSPTHLIKTRGQQVTLRCSSQSGHNTVSWYQQALGQGPQFIFQYYREEENGRGNFPPRFSGLQFPNYSSELNVNALELDDSALYLCASSILLETDTYEQYFGPGTRLTVT.

The J gene is TRBJ2-3, the V gene TRBV7-6; a weak D match, TRBD1 (5 bases). The CDR3 runs to 16 residues. CDR1 and CDR2 (germline): SGHVS, FNYEAQ. Trimming took 0 bases from V and 6 from J, leaving 16 bases between them. For the CDR3, the DNA is TGTGCCAGCAGCTTAGCGTCCCGACAGAAATGGGATACGCAGTATTTT. Protein sequence: CASSLASRQKWDTQYF.

This clone occurred once. The chain links TRBV4-1 to TRBJ2-3; TRBD2 matches at 7 bases. V shed 0 bases, J shed 8 bases, and the junction held 8 bases outside the gene matches. This CDR3 is built from 15 residues. Germline-derived CDR1 and CDR2 are MGHRA and YSYEKL. Here the CDR3 DNA reads TGCGCCAGCAGCCAAGACCGAGCGGGGTGGGGTACGCAGTATTTT. Amino acids: CASSQDRAGWGTQYF.